This record concerns one T cell receptor (beta chain) sequence. This sample is drawn from a study of blood T cell repertoires in COVID-19. Study as a whole: Some COVID-19 samples were acute and others convalescent; all came from the United States, Italy and Spain. From T cells, B-cell-depleted T cells, or PBMCs came the material, which was cDNA or gDNA.

In the original processing: Reference gene primer amplification gave estimated nucleated cell counts. Only in-frame clones appear in the TCRdb table, and some are missing; sequencing was by immunoSEQ multiplex PCR. V, J and clone size were drawn from that table, and D and trimming were deduced from the DNA. The table has roughly 50,000 clones, 65% to 90% seen once. Germline V lookup: CDR1 MNHEY, CDR2 SVGAGI. V dropped 6 bases and J dropped 6; count of bases not matched to a gene: 7. This CDR3 spans 13 amino acids. Seattle enrolled patients during active infection and tracked them longitudinally. The receptor was isolated from a woman of 80 years or more with COVID-19, enrolled during active disease. Specimen: peripheral blood. The genes are TRBV6-5 and TRBJ1-2, with TRBD1 matching over 7 bases. CDR3 sequence: CASRPQGFDGYTF. The CDR3 nucleotides read TGTGCCAGCAGGCCACAGGGGTTCGATGGCTACACCTTC.